This T cell receptor beta chain is drawn from a study of blood T cell repertoires in COVID-19. Looking at the study overall: Some COVID-19 samples were acute and others convalescent; all came from the United States, Italy and Spain. The cDNA or gDNA used as material had been derived from T cells, B-cell-depleted T cells, or PBMCs.

Original analysis: Reference gene primer amplification gave nucleated cell count estimates. The assay was immunoSEQ multiplex PCR, and TCRdb's table has in-frame clones only and misses some. V, J and clone size reflect that table, while D and trimming were determined from the DNA. This sample has around 260,000 clones, with roughly 88% found just once. The V end was cut by 2 bases, the J end by 1 base, with 6 bases between. The V gene's germline CDR1 is MDHEN and CDR2 SYDVKM. The CDR3 spans 15 residues. A note on this clone: At the DNA level, this CDR3 is encoded by other sequences in the same sample as well.

What was sequenced was peripheral blood. This rearrangement joins TRBV28 to TRBJ2-6, with D possibly TRBD2 on 5 matching bases. This receptor was taken from a human donor in a cohort sampled during active COVID-19. CDR3 nucleotides: TGTGCCAGCAGTTTAGGCGGGTCTGGGGCCAACGTCCTGACTTTC. It encodes CASSLGGSGANVLTF. The whole variable domain, remainder taken from reference TRBV28 and TRBJ2-6, is DVKVTQSSRYLVKRTGEKVFLECVQDMDHENMFWYRQDPGLGLRLIYFSYDVKMKEKGDIPEGYSVSREKKERFSLILESASTNQTSMYLCASSLGGSGANVLTFGAGSRLTVL.